This TCR beta chain was captured by sequencing in a study of shared clonotypes between healthy human individuals. Concerning this clone itself: No antigen is known for it. Other DNA sequences in this sample translate to the same CDR3.

Study-wide results and caveats: An expected dependence of interdonor clonotype sharing on sequencing depth was noted.

Sequenced by immunoSEQ multiplex PCR; TCRdb stores in-frame clones only, minus some. This sample has about 680,000 clones, with 74% found just once. The germline gives CDR1 SGHRS, CDR2 YFSETQ. V was shortened by 4 bases and J by 2 bases, with 5 bases between the two germline ends. The CDR3 consists of 12 residues. The sample comprised memory CD4+ T cells sorted from blood. Subset denoted: CD45RA-negative fraction. The receptor's source is a woman aged 25 to 39 in good health. The V call is TRBV5-1, the J call TRBJ2-3; D remains unclear. The CDR3 DNA follows: TGCGCCAGCAGCCCAGACACAGATACGCAGTATTTT. This translates into CASSPDTDTQYF.